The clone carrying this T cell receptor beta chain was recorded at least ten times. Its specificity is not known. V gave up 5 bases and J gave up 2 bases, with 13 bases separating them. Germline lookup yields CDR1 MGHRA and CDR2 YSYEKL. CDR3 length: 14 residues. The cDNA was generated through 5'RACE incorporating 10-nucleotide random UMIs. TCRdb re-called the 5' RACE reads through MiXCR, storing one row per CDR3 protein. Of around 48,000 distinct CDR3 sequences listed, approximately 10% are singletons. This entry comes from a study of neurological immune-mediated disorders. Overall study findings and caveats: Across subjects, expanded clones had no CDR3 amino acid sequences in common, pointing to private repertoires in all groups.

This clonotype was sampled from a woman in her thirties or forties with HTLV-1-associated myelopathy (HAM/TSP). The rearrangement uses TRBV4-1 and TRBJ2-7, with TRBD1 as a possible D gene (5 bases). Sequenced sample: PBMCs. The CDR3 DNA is TGCGCCAGCAGCTCATTAGGCAGGGCCTACGAGCAGTACTTC. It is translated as CASSSLGRAYEQYF.